Presented here are 16 T cell receptor beta chains from one specimen sequenced in a study of T cell responses to AZD1222 COVID-19 vaccine. TCRdb keeps only in-frame clones here, not all; method: immunoSEQ multiplex PCR. The table has 150,000 to 200,000 clones, over 80% seen once; the top ten hold around 2.9%. Sequences were derived from peripheral blood, sampled on day 0 of MenACWY control vaccination. The receptors stem from an adult in good health.

The V call is TRBV6-6, the J call TRBJ2-1; 10 bases align to TRBD2. The V segment lost 6 bases and the J segment 9 bases; nucleotides outside the gene matches: 11. Germline V gene sequence: CDR1 MNHNY, CDR2 SVGAGI (reference sequence). CDR3 length: 15 amino acids. The DNA for the CDR3 is TGTGCCAGCAGGTCAGCGGGGGGGCCTGGTGGTGAGCAGTTCTTC. It codes for CASRSAGGPGGEQFF.

V gene TRBV19 combines with J gene TRBJ2-1, with TRBD1 as a possible D gene (6 bases). V was clipped by 3 bases and J by 6 bases, with 12 bases between them. Germline V CDR1 and CDR2: LNHDA, SQIVND (reference sequence). The CDR3 is 14 residues long. The CDR3, as DNA: TGTGCCAGTAGTATCAGGGGCGAAGTCAATGAGCAGTTCTTC. Translating it yields CASSIRGEVNEQFF.

The V call is TRBV7-9, the J call TRBJ2-3; possible D gene TRBD1, 5 bases. Trimming stripped 1 base from V and 9 bases from J, with 17 bases between. The CDR3 totals 15 residues. CDR1 is SEHNR, CDR2 FQNEAQ, per germline (reference sequence). CDR3 in DNA: TGTGCCAGCAGCTTAGGCCAGGGCCACCCTGGCACGCAGTATTTT. This gives the protein CASSLGQGHPGTQYF.

The rearrangement links TRBV28 to TRBJ2-7; TRBD2 might be the D (6 bases). The CDR3 is 16 amino acids. V was pared by 10 bases and J by 4 bases, with 26 bases between. CDR1 is MDHEN and CDR2 is SYDVKM in the germline V gene. CDR3 loop: CATQSPGVSPRYEQYF. The DNA of the CDR3 is TGTGCCACTCAAAGCCCGGGAGTTAGCCCAAGATACGAGCAGTACTTC. The whole variable domain, filled in from reference TRBV28 and TRBJ2-7, reads DVKVTQSSRYLVKRTGEKVFLECVQDMDHENMFWYRQDPGLGLRLIYFSYDVKMKEKGDIPEGYSVSREKKERFSLILESASTNQTSMYLCATQSPGVSPRYEQYFGPGTRLTVT.

This clone was found a few times. The V call is TRBV6-4, the J call TRBJ2-2, with 12 bases aligning to TRBD2. CDR3 length: 18 amino acids. Losses at the gene ends were 3 bases for V and 5 bases for J; bases not matched to a gene: 10. Germline V CDR1 and CDR2: MRHNA, SNTAGT. The CDR3 sequence is CASSERLGLAGRTGELFF. DNA of the CDR3: TGTGCCAGCAGTGAGCGACTTGGACTAGCGGGAAGGACCGGGGAGCTGTTTTTT.

The chain recombines TRBV7-9 with TRBJ2-5; 7 positions agree with TRBD1. The germline V gene has CDR1 SEHNR and CDR2 FQNEAQ (reference sequence). This CDR3 has 14 amino acids. V lost 5 bases, J lost 0 bases, and 3 bases stayed unmatched. The CDR3 region is CASSLGTDQETQYF. DNA for the CDR3: TGTGCCAGCAGCCTCGGGACAGACCAAGAGACCCAGTACTTC.

CDR3 residues: CASSQDNGGTSYNEQFF. The CDR3 nucleotides read TGTGCCAGCAGCCAAGATAACGGTGGGACTAGTTACAATGAGCAGTTCTTC. The chain joins TRBV4-2 to TRBJ2-1; TRBD2 agrees at 8 bases. After removal of 0 bases from V and 4 bases from J, the junction contained 8 bases not matched to a gene. Germline V gene sequence: CDR1 LGHNA, CDR2 YNFKEQ. The CDR3 has 17 residues.

The gene calls are TRBV5-1 and TRBJ1-1, with 9 bases aligning to TRBD1. The CDR3 totals 15 residues. The junction had 9 bases not matched to a gene; V was cut back by 4 bases and J by 5 bases. From germline, CDR1 is SGHRS and CDR2 YFSETQ. Here the CDR3 DNA reads TGCGCCAGCAGCCCAAGAGGACAGGGGCTGACTGAAGCTTTCTTT. It translates to CASSPRGQGLTEAFF.

As for this clone: At one boundary the junction diverges from the germline segment, which might be a read error. V and J are TRBV6-4 and TRBJ1-5; tentatively, D is TRBD1 (5 bases). Germline loops: CDR1 MRHNA, CDR2 SNTAGT. The CDR3 has 10 residues. The CDR3 loop is CSEGIRPQHF. The CDR3, as DNA: TGCTCGGAGGGGATTCGGCCCCAGCATTTT.

The V call is TRBV5-1, the J call TRBJ2-7, with D perhaps TRBD2 (6 bases). Germline V gene lookup returns CDR1 SGHRS and CDR2 YFSETQ. V lost 4 bases and J lost 4, with 15 bases in between. This CDR3 spans 14 amino acids. The CDR3 sequence is CASSPGPSDYEQYF. CDR3 nucleotides: TGCGCCAGCAGCCCCGGGCCTAGCGATTACGAGCAGTACTTC.

A single count supports this clone. The V and J genes are TRBV7-9 and TRBJ2-5; D perhaps matches TRBD2 (6 bases). The CDR3 extends over 16 amino acids. Germline CDR1 is SEHNR and CDR2 is FQNEAQ (reference sequence). V lost 4 bases, J lost 1 base, and 16 bases lay in between. The CDR3 protein is CASSSGTSLVQETQYF. The CDR3 DNA follows: TGTGCCAGCAGCTCGGGGACTTCCCTCGTCCAAGAGACCCAGTACTTC.

CDR3 amino acids: CASRDSQSPNYGYTF. In DNA, the CDR3 is TGTGCCAGCCGGGACAGCCAATCCCCCAACTATGGCTACACCTTC. The genes are TRBV6-5 and TRBJ1-2; 7 bases are a match to TRBD1. The CDR3 runs 15 residues. The germline CDR1 and CDR2 sequences are MNHEY and SVGAGI. The V segment lost 8 bases and the J segment 2 bases; nucleotides outside the gene matches: 11.

The chain employs TRBV7-3 and TRBJ2-6; tentative D call: TRBD1 (6 bases). This CDR3 region has 15 residues. Germline CDR1 and CDR2: SGHTA and FQGTGA. V lost 5 bases to trimming and J lost 4 bases, with 12 bases between them. The CDR3 loop is CASSPPGAGANVLTF. Here the CDR3 DNA reads TGTGCCAGCAGCCCTCCAGGGGCCGGGGCCAACGTCCTGACTTTC. Full variable domain (remainder filled in from reference TRBV7-3 and TRBJ2-6): GAGVSQTPSNKVTEKGKYVELRCDPISGHTALYWYRQSLGQGPEFLIYFQGTGAADDSGLPNDRFFAVRPEGSVSTLKIQRTERGDSAVYLCASSPPGAGANVLTFGAGSRLTVL.

The chain is built from TRBV6-2 or TRBV6-3 and TRBJ1-5; tentatively, D is TRBD1 (5 bases). The V end lost 0 bases, the J end lost 7 bases, and 7 bases lay between the germline ends. Germline V CDR1 and CDR2: MNHEY, SVGEGT. The CDR3 consists of 13 residues. CDR3 residues: CASSYSGPQPQHF. The CDR3 bases are TGTGCCAGCAGTTACTCGGGACCCCAGCCCCAGCATTTT.

Concerning this clone: Mismatch with germline at one junction end may stem from a read error. The chain joins TRBV6-6 to TRBJ1-2, with a tentative D call TRBD1 (5 bases). CDR3 length: 14 residues. Germline CDR1 is MNHNY and CDR2 is SVGAGI (reference sequence). The CDR3: CASSHSTANYGYTF. The CDR3 coding sequence is TGTGCCAGCAGTCACTCGACAGCTAACTATGGCTACACCTTC.

The sample holds one count of this clone. This rearrangement joins TRBV2 to TRBJ2-2, with no clear D. This CDR3 region has 16 residues. Germline lookup yields CDR1 SNHLY and CDR2 FYNNEI. V was clipped by 7 bases and J by 0 bases, with 15 bases between them. The CDR3 DNA reads TGTGCCAGCAAAGAGATCCCCCTACCGAACACCGGGGAGCTGTTTTTT. Translating gives CASKEIPLPNTGELFF.